These 32 T cell receptor beta chains came from one sample sequenced in a study of blood T cell repertoires in COVID-19. TCRdb's table, derived via immunoSEQ multiplex PCR, lists solely in-frame clones and lacks some. The sample lists 400,000 or so clones; around 90% were seen once. Sequenced: PBMCs or T cells enriched from blood (not recorded which). The receptors derive from a woman in her thirties or forties with acute COVID-19.

V usage is TRBV2 and J usage is TRBJ1-6, with 8 bases that match TRBD1. Unmatched junction bases numbered 2, after V lost 5 bases and J lost 5 bases. This CDR3 spans 14 amino acids. Germline V lookup: CDR1 SNHLY, CDR2 FYNNEI. The CDR3 coding sequence is TGTGCCAGCAGTCGACAGGGGAATAATTCACCCCTCCACTTT. Protein sequence: CASSRQGNNSPLHF.

This clone is a singleton in its sample. The V call is TRBV18, the J call TRBJ2-1; 10 bases match TRBD1. Germline trimming cut 8 bases from V and 8 bases from J; bases unmatched to any gene: 12. CDR3 length: 15 residues. The V gene's germline CDR1 is KGHSH and CDR2 LQKENI. CDR3 loop: CASHIGDRGYHEQFF. The DNA of the CDR3 is TGTGCCAGCCATATCGGGGACAGGGGTTATCATGAGCAGTTCTTC. The whole variable domain, remainder taken from reference TRBV18 and TRBJ2-1, is NAGVMQNPRHLVRRRGQEARLRCSPMKGHSHVYWYRQLPEEGLKFMVYLQKENIIDESGMPKERFSAEFPKEGPSILRIQQVVRGDSAAYFCASHIGDRGYHEQFFGPGTRLTVL.

This chain links TRBV10-3 with TRBJ1-1; no clear D gene. The V end was cut by 0 bases, the J end by 8 bases, with 10 bases between. CDR1 and CDR2 from the germline V gene are ENHRY and SYGVKD. This CDR3 has 13 residues. The CDR3 DNA reads TGTGCCATCAGTGAGTCTGCGTCAGCGGAAGCTTTCTTT. It codes for CAISESASAEAFF.

This clone was counted a few times. This chain joins TRBV5-1 and TRBJ1-5; 9 nucleotides match TRBD1. The CDR3 is made up of 18 amino acids. V trimming: 4 bases; J trimming: 1 base; junction bases outside the gene matches: 12. Germline CDR1 is SGHRS and CDR2 is YFSETQ. The CDR3: CASSPGTGMGLSNQPQHF. The CDR3 DNA sequence: TGCGCCAGCAGCCCTGGGACAGGGATGGGATTGAGCAATCAGCCCCAGCATTTT.

V is TRBV5-1 and J is TRBJ2-3; the D gene is possibly TRBD2 (5 bases). This CDR3 comprises 17 residues. The germline V gene encodes CDR1 SGHRS and CDR2 YFSETQ. V lost 7 bases and J lost 0, with 21 bases in between. The CDR3 protein is CASATGVGSPSTDTQYF. DNA of the CDR3: TGCGCCAGCGCCACTGGAGTGGGGAGCCCTAGCACAGATACGCAGTATTTT.

The genes are TRBV30 and TRBJ1-2, with 9 bases lining up with TRBD1. With 4 bases clipped from V and 3 bases from J, the junction kept 3 bases outside the gene matches. The CDR3 covers 13 residues. CDR1 is GTSNPN, CDR2 SVGIG, per germline (reference sequence). CDR3 loop: CAWTTGGDYGYTF. In DNA, the CDR3 is TGTGCCTGGACCACAGGGGGCGACTATGGCTACACCTTC.

The table lists this clone with a count of one. J is TRBJ1-2 and V is TRBV7-9; 7 nucleotides line up with TRBD1. Looked up from germline, CDR1 is SEHNR and CDR2 is FQNEAQ (reference sequence). The CDR3 runs 17 residues. V lost 5 bases and J lost 0; bases outside the gene matches: 12. Written as DNA, the CDR3 is TGTGCCAGCAGCCCCCGGGACAGCCACCGAACTAACTATGGCTACACCTTC. Amino acids: CASSPRDSHRTNYGYTF.

The chain employs TRBV6-1 and TRBJ1-1; possibly TRBD1 for D (5 bases). V gave up 5 bases and J gave up 0 bases, with 7 bases separating them. This CDR3 comprises 13 residues. The germline gives CDR1 MNHNS, CDR2 SASEGT. DNA of the CDR3: TGTGCCAGCAGTTCAGGGATGAACACTGAAGCTTTCTTT. Its translation is CASSSGMNTEAFF.

The chain recombines TRBV18 with TRBJ2-7; D call uncertain. The CDR3 has 16 amino acids. Germline V gene data show CDR1 as KGHSH and CDR2 as LQKENI. The germline V and J ends were trimmed by 6 bases and 7 bases, with 25 bases remaining between them. CDR3 bases: TGTGCCAGCTCCCCTAGGAATGTTGGAGCTGCGTCGGAGCAGTACTTC. This translates into CASSPRNVGAASEQYF.

The rearrangement joins TRBV12-3 or TRBV12-4 to TRBJ1-1; D possibly corresponds to TRBD1 (6 bases). Trimming shortened V by 6 bases and J by 4 bases, and 12 bases separated the two germline ends. The CDR3 consists of 13 residues. The CDR3 loop is CASRTGKGTEAFF. DNA for the CDR3: TGTGCCAGCAGGACAGGTAAAGGCACTGAAGCTTTCTTT.

This chain joins TRBV6-5 and TRBJ1-6; a possible D gene is TRBD1 (5 bases). The CDR3 loop spans 13 amino acids. CDR1 is MNHEY and CDR2 is SVGAGI in the germline V gene. V lost 4 bases to trimming and J lost 10 bases, with 11 bases between them. The CDR3 DNA reads TGTGCCAGCAGTTGGGGGGGTAACTCACCCCTCCACTTT. Translated: CASSWGGNSPLHF.

This chain links TRBV2 with TRBJ1-2; D is perhaps TRBD1 (6 bases). The germline V gene has CDR1 SNHLY and CDR2 FYNNEI. V was shortened by 6 bases and J by 1 base, with 12 bases between the two germline ends. The CDR3 length is 14 residues. This CDR3 reads CASSENRVNYGYTF. The DNA for the CDR3 is TGTGCCAGCAGCGAAAACAGGGTTAACTATGGCTACACCTTC. The whole variable domain, filled in from reference TRBV2 and TRBJ1-2, reads EPEVTQTPSHQVTQMGQEVILRCVPISNHLYFYWYRQILGQKVEFLVSFYNNEISEKSEIFDDQFSVERPDGSNFTLKIRSTKLEDSAMYFCASSENRVNYGYTFGSGTRLTVV.

The CDR3 DNA is TGTGCCAGCAGTCCTAAAAAGGACAGACCCTACGAGCAGTACTTC. This translates into CASSPKKDRPYEQYF. The V and J genes are TRBV7-6 and TRBJ2-7; a weak D match, TRBD1 (6 bases). Germline V gene data show CDR1 as SGHVS and CDR2 as FNYEAQ. V was trimmed by 6 bases and J by 2 bases, leaving 17 bases between them. The CDR3 is 15 amino acids. The full variable domain, with the rest looked up from reference TRBV7-6 and TRBJ2-7, is GAGVSQSPRYKVTKRGQDVALRCDPISGHVSLYWYRQALGQGPEFLTYFNYEAQQDKSGLPNDRFSAERPEGSISTLTIQRTEQRDSAMYRCASSPKKDRPYEQYFGPGTRLTVT.

V is TRBV4-1 and J is TRBJ1-5; D remains ambiguous. This CDR3 is 15 amino acids long. The germline gives CDR1 MGHRA, CDR2 YSYEKL. Trimming shortened V by 1 base and J by 0 bases, and 7 bases separated the two germline ends. The chain's CDR3 is CASSQGLDSNQPQHF. CDR3 nucleotide sequence: TGCGCCAGCAGCCAAGGACTGGATAGCAATCAGCCCCAGCATTTT.

With respect to this clone: This specimen includes other DNA sequences encoding the same CDR3. The CDR3 nucleotides read TGTGCCAGCAGTTTAGCAGGGGGACGACAGCCCCAGCATTTT. This gives the protein CASSLAGGRQPQHF. The genes are TRBV27 and TRBJ1-5; 7 bases match TRBD1. Unmatched junction bases numbered 5, after V lost 2 bases and J lost 7 bases. The CDR3 is 14 residues long. Germline CDR1 is MNHEY and CDR2 is SMNVEV (reference sequence).

This clone appeared a single time. CDR3 nucleotides: TGCGCCAGCAGCTTGGTCGGGACCTACAATGAGCAGTTCTTC. Residues: CASSLVGTYNEQFF. The V and J genes are TRBV5-1 and TRBJ2-1; D possibly corresponds to TRBD2 (5 bases). This CDR3 comprises 14 residues. Germline V gives CDR1 SGHRS, CDR2 YFSETQ. V lost 0 bases, J lost 2 bases, and 6 bases lay in between.

V is TRBV5-1 and J is TRBJ2-1; 11 bases are shared with TRBD2. CDR1 SGHRS and CDR2 YFSETQ come from the germline V gene. The CDR3 spans 17 residues. J was trimmed by 4 bases and V by 0 bases; bases with no gene match: 6. The CDR3 DNA reads as TGCGCCAGCAGCTTGGTGACTAGCGGGGATCTATACAATGAGCAGTTCTTC. It translates to CASSLVTSGDLYNEQFF.

The chain has TRBV12-3 or TRBV12-4 and TRBJ1-4, with D unresolved. Trimming took 5 bases from V and 4 from J, leaving 8 bases between them. This CDR3 is built from 13 residues. In nucleotides, the CDR3 is TGTGCCAGCAGTCGAGTCGATAATGAAAAACTGTTTTTT. Its translation is CASSRVDNEKLFF.

V and J are TRBV9 and TRBJ2-3; 10 bases match TRBD2. The CDR3 consists of 16 residues. From germline, CDR1 is SGDLS and CDR2 YYNGEE. Losses at the gene ends were 2 bases for V and 5 bases for J; bases not matched to a gene: 8. CDR3 nucleotides: TGTGCCAGCAGCGTGAAGAGCGGGGGGGCCGAAGATACGCAGTATTTT. Translation: CASSVKSGGAEDTQYF. The full variable domain, in which reference TRBV9 and TRBJ2-3 provide the parts outside the CDR3, is DSGVTQTPKHLITATGQRVTLRCSPRSGDLSVYWYQQSLDQGLQFLIQYYNGEERAKGNILERFSAQQFPDLHSELNLSSLELGDSALYFCASSVKSGGAEDTQYFGPGTRLTVL.

J is TRBJ2-7 and V is TRBV18, with D perhaps matching TRBD1 (6 bases). Germline-derived CDR1 and CDR2 are KGHSH and LQKENI. The CDR3 sequence is 14 residues long. Trimming pared 5 bases from V and 0 bases from J, leaving 11 bases between. The CDR3 nucleotides are TGTGCCAGCTCATATAGGGACAACTCCTACGAGCAGTACTTC. This gives the protein CASSYRDNSYEQYF.

In this sample, this clone turned up once. The J gene is TRBJ2-5, the V gene TRBV7-9; maybe TRBD2 (5 bases). In germline, CDR1 is SEHNR, CDR2 FQNEAQ (reference sequence). The CDR3 extends over 12 amino acids. V lost 1 base to trimming and J lost 8 bases, with 8 bases between them. The CDR3 DNA reads as TGTGCCAGCAGCTTAGGGGAGTATACCCAGTACTTC. Its translation: CASSLGEYTQYF.

The chain joins TRBV19 to TRBJ1-5; perhaps TRBD1 as D (6 bases). In germline, CDR1 is LNHDA, CDR2 SQIVND (reference sequence). Trimming removed 4 bases at V and 0 bases at J, with 10 bases between. The CDR3 has 15 amino acids. The CDR3, as DNA: TGTGCCAGTAGTACAGGGGCTCATAGCAATCAGCCCCAGCATTTT. This translates into CASSTGAHSNQPQHF.

This chain uses TRBV2 with TRBJ1-1; D remains ambiguous. The germline V and J ends were trimmed by 7 bases and 1 base, with 13 bases remaining between them. This CDR3 contains 14 residues. Germline V CDR1 and CDR2: SNHLY, FYNNEI. The CDR3 DNA sequence: TGTGCCAGCACCCCTCTGGGCAGGAACACTGAAGCTTTCTTT. It codes for CASTPLGRNTEAFF.

This clone was picked up one time. V usage is TRBV15 and J usage is TRBJ1-5; D perhaps matches TRBD1 (5 bases). Germline CDR1 is LNHNV and CDR2 is YYDKDF (reference sequence). Trimming took 3 bases from V and 13 from J, leaving 19 bases between them. The CDR3 covers 14 residues. In DNA, the CDR3 is TGTGCCACCAGCAGCAACGGGGGGACCACTACTCAGCATTTT. This sequence encodes CATSSNGGTTTQHF.

This chain links TRBV2 with TRBJ2-2; 7 bases match TRBD1. There are 14 residues in the CDR3. After removal of 5 bases from V and 4 bases from J, the junction contained 4 bases not matched to a gene. Germline assignment: CDR1 SNHLY and CDR2 FYNNEI. For the CDR3, the DNA is TGTGCCAGCAGTAGACAGGGAGCCACCGGGGAGCTGTTTTTT. Encoded protein: CASSRQGATGELFF.

The chain has TRBV5-1 and TRBJ1-2; 8 bases are a match to TRBD1. V lost 0 bases and J lost 6; bases outside the gene matches: 7. Germline values: CDR1 SGHRS, CDR2 YFSETQ. The CDR3 loop spans 15 amino acids. CDR3 DNA sequence: TGCGCCAGCAGCTTGGAGGACAGGGAAATGGATGGCTACACCTTC. Amino acids: CASSLEDREMDGYTF.

This clone was found once. Other DNA sequences in this sample translate to the same CDR3. The gene calls are TRBV7-8 and TRBJ1-1, with 7 bases identical to TRBD1. The CDR3 contains 12 residues. Germline CDR1 is SGHVS and CDR2 is FQNEAQ. With V trimmed by 5 bases and J by 4 bases, 1 base remained unmatched. CDR3 nucleotides: TGTGCCAGCAGCCCAGGGGGCACTGAAGCTTTCTTT. It encodes CASSPGGTEAFF.

The rearrangement joins TRBV7-7 to TRBJ2-2; 7 bases align to TRBD1. CDR3 length: 18 residues. Unmatched junction bases numbered 12, after V lost 5 bases and J lost 0 bases. Germline values: CDR1 SSHAT, CDR2 FNYEAQ (reference sequence). CDR3 amino acids: CASSPRAGTVANTGELFF. The CDR3, as DNA: TGTGCCAGCAGCCCAAGAGCCGGGACAGTCGCGAACACCGGGGAGCTGTTTTTT.

The J gene is TRBJ2-7, the V gene TRBV11-2, with TRBD1 identical over 9 bases. The CDR3 runs to 15 residues. J gave up 3 bases and V 5 bases, and 8 bases lay outside the gene matches. Germline values: CDR1 SGHAT, CDR2 FQNNGV. In DNA, the CDR3 is TGTGCCAGCAGCCTAGGACAGGGGCCCTTCTACGAGCAGTACTTC. It translates to CASSLGQGPFYEQYF. The complete variable domain, with remaining parts taken from reference TRBV11-2 and TRBJ2-7, reads EAGVAQSPRYKIIEKRQSVAFWCNPISGHATLYWYQQILGQGPKLLIQFQNNGVVDDSQLPKDRFSAERLKGVDSTLKIQPAKLEDSAVYLCASSLGQGPFYEQYFGPGTRLTVT.

The rearrangement links TRBV4-2 to TRBJ1-1; D gene uncertain. Germline CDR1 is LGHNA and CDR2 is YNFKEQ. CDR3 length: 15 amino acids. Trimming shortened V by 2 bases and J by 0 bases, and 10 bases separated the two germline ends. The CDR3 DNA follows: TGTGCCAGCAGCCAAAACGCGATTATGAACACTGAAGCTTTCTTT. Translation gives CASSQNAIMNTEAFF.

The V gene is TRBV18, the J gene TRBJ2-1, with D possibly TRBD1 on 6 matching bases. In germline, CDR1 is KGHSH, CDR2 LQKENI. This CDR3 comprises 14 residues. V lost 4 bases and J 8 bases, leaving 15 bases between the germline ends. CDR3 amino acids: CASSQARGRDEQFF. Written as DNA, the CDR3 is TGTGCCAGCTCACAAGCCAGGGGTAGGGATGAGCAGTTCTTC.

The chain links TRBV7-8 to TRBJ1-2; no clear D gene. Trimming removed 5 bases from V and 7 bases from J, with 8 bases in between. The CDR3 contains 11 residues. Germline assignment: CDR1 SGHVS and CDR2 FQNEAQ. CDR3 nucleotide sequence: TGTGCCAGCAGCGACATGGGTGGCTACACCTTC. It translates to CASSDMGGYTF.